The present TCR beta chain was sequenced within a study of PD-1 blockade in classical Hodgkin lymphoma. Study details: Nivolumab dosed at 3 mg/kg went to patients intravenously every 2 weeks.

Relapse was seen in all patients after autologous stem cell transplantation, and brentuximab vedotin exposure was variable. Data came from immunoSEQ multiplex PCR; TCRdb stores just in-frame clones and leaves some out. Counted here are 31,000 or so clones, approximately 70% occurring once; the ten biggest clones make up less than 4.5%. The specimen was peripheral blood mononuclear cells (PBMCs), collected before the second cycle of nivolumab. The source of this sequence is a human donor with classical Hodgkin lymphoma.

The CDR3 nucleotides are TGTGCCAGCAGCTGGGGGACACACACTGAAGCTTTCTTT. Protein: CASSWGTHTEAFF. The V and J genes are TRBV5-5 and TRBJ1-1; D possibly corresponds to TRBD1 (6 bases). The CDR3 loop spans 13 amino acids. V gave up 3 bases and J gave up 3 bases, with 9 bases separating them. The germline V gene has CDR1 SGHKS and CDR2 YYEKEE (reference sequence).